This T cell receptor (beta chain) was sequenced during a study of T cell responses to AZD1222 COVID-19 vaccine. Findings and limits, study-wide: Nearly half of the spike-specific TCRs reportedly recognize variant regions that carry no mutations.

To note about this clone: The antigen is unknown.

Profiling relied on immunoSEQ multiplex PCR, and the TCRdb table lists in-frame clones only, not all of them. The sample has 140,000 to 150,000 clones; under 95% are singletons. V dropped 5 bases and J dropped 10 bases, with 17 bases sitting between them. The germline CDR1 and CDR2 sequences are SQVTM and ANQGSEA. CDR3 length equals 12 residues. The chain recombines TRBV29-1 with TRBJ1-1; D is unclear. This TCR was recovered from an adult in good health. Material: peripheral blood, obtained on day 0 of AZD1222 vaccination. The CDR3 here is CSVLRGERTAFF. In DNA, the CDR3 is TGCAGCGTTTTGCGGGGTGAGCGGACAGCTTTCTTT.